This T cell receptor beta chain was captured by sequencing in a study of cytomegalovirus exposure and HLA in healthy donors. Overall study findings and caveats: Most TCR sequences were seen very rarely across donors, but some public TCRs occurred in many.

Comment on this clone: As yet, its antigen is unknown.

Germline V gene data show CDR1 as SEHNR and CDR2 as FQNEAQ (reference sequence). The CDR3 runs 17 residues. V lost 4 bases to trimming and J lost 0 bases; unmatched junction nucleotides: 7. Generated by immunoSEQ multiplex PCR, the TCRdb table keeps only in-frame clones and is missing some. Of around 54,000 clones listed, approximately 89% are singletons. The rearrangement joins TRBV7-9 to TRBJ2-7, with 12 bases identical to TRBD1. The clonotype originates from a young woman in good health and CMV-seropositive. The sequenced sample was PBMCs. CDR3 residues: CASSSGTGGPLSYEQYF. In DNA form, the CDR3 reads TGTGCCAGCAGCTCCGGGACAGGGGGCCCGCTCTCCTACGAGCAGTACTTC.